The clone carrying this T cell receptor beta chain is medium-sized by frequency. Naive CD8+ T cells carried a CD45RO-CCR7+CD27+CD95- phenotype. Researchers prepared the TRB cDNA libraries using 5' RACE with UMI labels. TCRdb processed the 5' RACE reads again and assigns one entry to each CDR3 protein, with no DNA. The sample data list 6,700 or so distinct CDR3 sequences. The germline V gene has CDR1 SGHAT and CDR2 FQNNGV. The CDR3 is made up of 14 amino acids. These data belong to a study of CXCR3-negative and CXCR3-positive naive CD8 T cells. The chain has TRBV11-2 and TRBJ2-7. The receptor comes from a human donor in good health. Some clones in this sample may be carry-over from other donors' samples. Sequencing used naive CXCR3- CD8+ T cells from blood. Sample subset: CD45RO-CCR7+CD27+CD95- naive CD8+ T cells lacking CXCR3 (TNR3-). The chain's CDR3 is CASSLDVPTYEQYF.